The clone carrying this T cell receptor (beta chain) was detected a few times. Its antigen remains unknown. V lost 8 bases and J lost 6; bases outside the gene matches: 6. From germline, CDR1 is LNHDA and CDR2 SQIVND (reference sequence). The CDR3 has 13 amino acids. TRB rearrangements spanning V, D and J were amplified using mixed TRB-A/B primers. TCRdb called the multiplex PCR reads again in MiXCR, with one record for every CDR3 protein. The table lists 2,500 to 3,000 distinct CDR3 sequences, 20% to 25% of them singletons. Peripheral blood genomic DNA, not sorted cells or RNA, was the template. The sample belongs to a study of T cell repertoires in aging, cancer and after chemotherapy. Looking at the study overall: Paired samples before and after chemotherapy came from glioblastoma patients receiving temozolomide-based therapy.

General study findings and limits: Loss of evenness, beyond lost richness, contributed to age-related TCR diversity decline in cancer patients. The repertoire data cannot show anything about immunological memory following chemotherapy.

The sample consisted of blood. The clonotype comes from a human donor with a solid tumor. The chain carries TRBV19 and TRBJ1-5; 8 bases agree with TRBD1. As DNA, the CDR3 is TGTGCCAGTTCGGACAGGGTGGGTCAGCCCCAGCATTTT. Amino acids: CASSDRVGQPQHF.